This T cell receptor beta chain came from a study of T cell responses to AZD1222 COVID-19 vaccine. Assay used: immunoSEQ multiplex PCR; TCRdb lists only in-frame clones, some missing. The sample holds 83,000 or so clones, roughly 90% seen once. The junction had 5 bases not matched to a gene; V was cut back by 3 bases and J by 0 bases. The CDR3 length is 15 residues. CDR1 is LNHDA, CDR2 SQIVND, per germline (reference sequence). This clone was seen just once. The sequenced sample was peripheral blood, obtained on day 0 of MenACWY control vaccination. The clonotype was recovered from an adult in good health. J is TRBJ2-7 and V is TRBV19; 7 bases line up with TRBD1. For the CDR3, the DNA is TGTGCCAGTAGTATTATCGGGACAGTCTCCTACGAGCAGTACTTC. It codes for CASSIIGTVSYEQYF.